A selection of T cell receptor beta chains follows, all from one sample in a study of cytomegalovirus exposure and HLA in healthy donors. Generated by immunoSEQ multiplex PCR, the TCRdb table keeps only in-frame clones and is missing some. The top ten clones hold approximately 2% of a sample with 180,000 or so clones, around 80% of them seen once. The sample taken for sequencing was PBMCs. The receptors originated from a young woman in good health and CMV-seronegative. Both conserved end residues are trimmed from each CDR3.

v_gene: TRBV10-2
j_gene: TRBJ2-1
CDR3aa: ASSELRILDEQF

v_gene: TRBV2
j_gene: TRBJ2-5
CDR3aa: ASRIGSGGAQGTQY

v_gene: TRBV5-6
j_gene: TRBJ2-7
CDR3aa: ASLGAHEQY

v_gene: TRBV5-1
j_gene: TRBJ2-3
CDR3aa: ASSTGQGFTDTQY

v_gene: TRBV6-6
j_gene: TRBJ1-2
CDR3aa: ASSSRQGNYGYT

v_gene: TRBV5-1
j_gene: TRBJ2-5
CDR3aa: ASSLGLAETQY

v_gene: TRBV5-1
j_gene: TRBJ2-7
CDR3aa: ASSLGGDEQY

v_gene: TRBV7-2
j_gene: TRBJ2-7
CDR3aa: ASSRRTGEYEQY

v_gene: TRBV29-1
j_gene: TRBJ2-1
CDR3aa: SVLKGGLAGREQF

v_gene: TRBV14
j_gene: TRBJ1-4
CDR3aa: ASSQSTGQREKLF

v_gene: TRBV30
j_gene: TRBJ1-5
CDR3aa: AWSNQGNQPQH

v_gene: TRBV7-6
j_gene: TRBJ1-4
CDR3aa: ASTPGGYGEKLF

v_gene: TRBV6-5
j_gene: TRBJ1-1
CDR3aa: ASSFLPDRGPEAF

v_gene: TRBV4-3
j_gene: TRBJ2-2
CDR3aa: ASSPTEIAAHTGELF

v_gene: TRBV14
j_gene: .
CDR3aa: ASSLTRDRRYEQY

v_gene: TRBV29-1
j_gene: TRBJ1-1
CDR3aa: SVGSGTVPGTEAF

v_gene: TRBV10-3
j_gene: TRBJ2-7
CDR3aa: AISVLAGVPYEQY

v_gene: TRBV5-6
j_gene: TRBJ2-7
CDR3aa: ASSSRTLSSYEQY

v_gene: TRBV5-1
j_gene: TRBJ1-3
CDR3aa: ASSFGTPGNTIY

v_gene: TRBV10-2
j_gene: TRBJ2-5
CDR3aa: ASSEGPRQGVFKTQY

v_gene: TRBV7-7
j_gene: TRBJ2-2
CDR3aa: ASSLTVNTGELF

v_gene: TRBV21-1
j_gene: TRBJ2-7
CDR3aa: ASSFRTGWGVYEQY

v_gene: TRBV19
j_gene: TRBJ1-5
CDR3aa: ASSIERGRSNQPQH

v_gene: TRBV6-1
j_gene: TRBJ1-5
CDR3aa: ASSWETGDGQPQH

v_gene: TRBV4-3
j_gene: TRBJ2-3
CDR3aa: ASSQDWGGRTTDTQY

v_gene: TRBV4-1
j_gene: TRBJ2-3
CDR3aa: ASSQLERGGITDTQY

v_gene: TRBV5-1
j_gene: TRBJ2-1
CDR3aa: ASTREGALGNEQF

v_gene: TRBV5-6
j_gene: TRBJ1-1
CDR3aa: ASSLNRRDTEAF

v_gene: TRBV14
j_gene: TRBJ2-7
CDR3aa: ASSALRSYEQY

v_gene: TRBV5-1
j_gene: TRBJ2-5
CDR3aa: ASRNGGTQETQY

v_gene: TRBV6-1
j_gene: TRBJ2-7
CDR3aa: ASEPFQGASYEQY

v_gene: TRBV9
j_gene: TRBJ2-1
CDR3aa: ASSVKDRGNEQF

v_gene: TRBV11-2
j_gene: TRBJ2-3
CDR3aa: ASRRDTQY

v_gene: TRBV6-5
j_gene: TRBJ2-7
CDR3aa: ASQLRRGEQY

v_gene: TRBV19
j_gene: TRBJ2-3
CDR3aa: ASSTGDTQY

v_gene: TRBV5-1
j_gene: TRBJ2-2
CDR3aa: ASRPGQGHTGELF

v_gene: TRBV2
j_gene: TRBJ1-1
CDR3aa: ASEEGADTEAF

v_gene: TRBV6-5
j_gene: TRBJ2-3
CDR3aa: ASSVTSGGADTQY

v_gene: TRBV10-3
j_gene: TRBJ2-3
CDR3aa: ASRDSRSTDTQY

v_gene: TRBV6-5
j_gene: TRBJ1-6
CDR3aa: ASSYGTGGVISPLH

v_gene: TRBV19
j_gene: TRBJ2-7
CDR3aa: ASSISVQPYRSYEQY

v_gene: TRBV10-2
j_gene: TRBJ2-5
CDR3aa: ASSERTGGRGETQY

v_gene: TRBV9
j_gene: TRBJ1-2
CDR3aa: ASSVEGEWDGYT

v_gene: TRBV2
j_gene: TRBJ1-1
CDR3aa: ASNRETEAF

v_gene: TRBV9
j_gene: TRBJ1-1
CDR3aa: ASSAGQGMNTEAF

v_gene: TRBV2
j_gene: TRBJ2-3
CDR3aa: ASKLAGTDTQY

v_gene: TRBV9
j_gene: TRBJ1-5
CDR3aa: ASSGAGGDQPQH

v_gene: TRBV30
j_gene: TRBJ2-3
CDR3aa: AWSAGTGGFDTQY

v_gene: TRBV7-2
j_gene: TRBJ1-4
CDR3aa: ASSSSGQPKLF

v_gene: TRBV27
j_gene: TRBJ1-5
CDR3aa: ASSIGTGRRPQH

v_gene: TRBV7-2
j_gene: TRBJ1-4
CDR3aa: ASSYQTATNEKLF

v_gene: TRBV19
j_gene: TRBJ1-5
CDR3aa: ASSSTRQGSQGSNQPQH

v_gene: TRBV11-3
j_gene: TRBJ2-7
CDR3aa: ASSHPLGGPSYEQY

v_gene: TRBV2
j_gene: TRBJ2-2
CDR3aa: ASSFFRQDTGELF

v_gene: TRBV30
j_gene: TRBJ2-2
CDR3aa: AWSGRNTGELF

v_gene: TRBV5-1
j_gene: TRBJ1-1
CDR3aa: ASSLSGTPNTEAF

v_gene: TRBV4-3
j_gene: TRBJ1-1
CDR3aa: ASSQESIYDSNTEAF

v_gene: TRBV9
j_gene: TRBJ2-2
CDR3aa: ASSVGHNSNTGELF